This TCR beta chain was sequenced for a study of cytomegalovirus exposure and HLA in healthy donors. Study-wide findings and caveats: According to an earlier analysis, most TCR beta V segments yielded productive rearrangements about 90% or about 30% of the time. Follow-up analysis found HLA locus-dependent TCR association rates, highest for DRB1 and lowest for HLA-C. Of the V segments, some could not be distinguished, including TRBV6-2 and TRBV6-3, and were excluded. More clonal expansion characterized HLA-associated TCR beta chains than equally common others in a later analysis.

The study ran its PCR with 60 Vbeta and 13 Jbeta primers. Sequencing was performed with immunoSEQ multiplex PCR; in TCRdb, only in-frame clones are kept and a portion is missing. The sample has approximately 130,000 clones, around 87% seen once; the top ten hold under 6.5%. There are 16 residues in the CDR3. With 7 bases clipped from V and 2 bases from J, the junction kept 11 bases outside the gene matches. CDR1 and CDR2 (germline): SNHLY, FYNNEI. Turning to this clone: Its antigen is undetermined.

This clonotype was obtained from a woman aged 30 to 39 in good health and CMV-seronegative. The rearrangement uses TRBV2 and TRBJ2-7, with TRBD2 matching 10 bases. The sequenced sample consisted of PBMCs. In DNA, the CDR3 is TGTGCCAGCAACGAACAAGGAGCGGGAGGGCCCTACGAGCAGTACTTC. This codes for CASNEQGAGGPYEQYF. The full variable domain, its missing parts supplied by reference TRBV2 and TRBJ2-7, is EPEVTQTPSHQVTQMGQEVILRCVPISNHLYFYWYRQILGQKVEFLVSFYNNEISEKSEIFDDQFSVERPDGSNFTLKIRSTKLEDSAMYFCASNEQGAGGPYEQYFGPGTRLTVT.